This T cell receptor (beta chain) derives from a study of shared clonotypes between healthy human individuals. V trimming: 3 bases; J trimming: 3 bases; junction bases outside the gene matches: 9. Germline values: CDR1 MGHRA, CDR2 YSYEKL. This CDR3 comprises 17 residues. Produced via immunoSEQ multiplex PCR; TCRdb's table is partial and in-frame only. The table has about 2.1 million clones, roughly 95% seen once. CD8 cells classed as naive were CD45RO-negative and positively selected for CCR7, excluding terminally differentiated effector memory CD45RA+ cells. J is TRBJ2-7 and V is TRBV4-1; 12 nucleotides match TRBD1. The sequence was obtained from a man between 18 and 29 years old in good health. Some clones in this sample may be carry-over from other donors' samples. Input material: naive CD8+ T cells from PBMCs. The CDR3 here is CASSQRPGQGAFYEQYF. Written as DNA, the CDR3 is TGCGCCAGCAGCCAGAGGCCGGGACAGGGGGCTTTCTACGAGCAGTACTTC.